This T cell receptor beta chain was retrieved from a study of T cell repertoires in cytomegalovirus infection. About the study: The authors relied on CMV epitopes, both recently identified HLA-C-restricted and well-studied HLA-B-restricted. CMV infection plus the matching HLA type was flagged by public TCR beta signatures.

TCRdb re-called the reads through MiXCR, storing one row per CDR3 protein. The table shows 750,000 to 900,000 distinct CDR3 sequences, with about 29% occurring only once. Study results and limitations: Dominant in the ex vivo response were TCR beta clonotypes restricted by HLA-C and specific for CMV. Using cumulative public TCR beta family frequency, the authors identified those who carried CMV together with the relevant HLA.

A single count supports this clonotype. Its target is not known. CDR3 size: 17 residues. The germline gives CDR1 LGHDT, CDR2 YNNKEL (reference sequence). V gave up 0 bases and J gave up 0 bases, with 14 bases separating them. This chain connects TRBV3-1 to TRBJ1-1; a weak D match, TRBD1 (6 bases). The TCR originated in a human donor in good health (CMV status not recorded). Some clones in this sample may be carry-over from other donors' samples. The sequenced sample was cultured CD8+ T cells from PBMCs, obtained from culture after CMV antigen stimulation. CDR3 loop: CASSQEWTVRLNTEAFF. CDR3 DNA: TGTGCCAGCAGCCAAGAATGGACAGTCCGACTGAACACTGAAGCTTTCTTT.